This TCR beta chain was identified in a study of radiation and T cells in renal cell carcinoma (dated by TCRdb to the early 2020s). As for the study more broadly: TCR beta sequencing covered 55 or so samples in total, comprising roughly 25 tumors and 27 peripheral blood samples. The final blood draw took place at 4 weeks after radiation, the same time as nephrectomy. Across all 50 or so samples, under 4,500,000 unique CDR3 nucleotide sequences, encoding roughly 3 million unique CDR3 amino acid sequences, were identified.

Including cysteine and phenylalanine, the CDR3 has 15 amino acids. Only the CDR3 region is kept as DNA, spanning 45 bases read in frame from base 1. Trimming removed 0 bases from V and 7 bases from J, leaving 12 bases between the germline ends. The germline V gene encodes CDR1 SGHAT and CDR2 FQNNGV. With respect to this clone: This receptor's antigen is unknown. Qualities for individual bases were not recorded, and no much larger clone is one base off.

According to the study, the label for this sample's time point signals: blood 4 weeks post-SBRT, at nephrectomy. The treatment or condition label, as the study defines it: 15 Gy SBRT to primary tumor, nephrectomy 4 weeks later. The samples were obtained from a clinical trial, where primary renal cell carcinomas were treated with 15 Gy stereotactic body radiation therapy and then removed by nephrectomy 4 weeks afterward. To track tumor-enriched clonotypes, serial peripheral blood was sampled from radiation-treated patients at baseline and at 2 weeks and 4 weeks after SBRT. Every patient had renal cell carcinoma of clear cell pathology. Genomic DNA for TCR sequencing was prepared using the QIAamp DNA Blood Mini Kit (Qiagen). The analyses included only samples that passed all quality control checks. TCR beta libraries were generated from genomic DNA with the immunoSEQ kit, following the manufacturer's recommendations. To prepare the libraries, a first multiplex PCR with proprietary primers was run, followed by a second PCR that added unique barcodes, and a bead cleanup was done after each round. Each sample batch included a kit-provided positive control reaction and a negative control reaction. The final libraries were assessed on an Agilent 4200 TapeStation D1000 ScreenTape, pooled by volume, and quantified by qPCR. Sequencing was performed on an Illumina NextSeq500 with a MidOutput 150-cycle cartridge, and 156 Read1 and 15 Index1 cycles were run with kit custom primers. The pooled library was loaded at roughly 0.94 pM with an approximately 20% PhiX control spike-in. The original pipeline was this. The vendor-processed data were analyzed in R, and a clonotype was defined as all T cells that share the same CDR3 nucleotide sequence. For clone abundance analyses, frequencies were normalized to the 10,000 most abundant clones in each sample. Before analysis, public T cell clones were removed, and these numbered fewer than six per sample on average. An abundance difference of at least 32-fold between compartments was the criterion for calling clonotypes tumor-enriched or baseline blood-enriched. A beta-binomial differential abundance model was used to identify clonotypes that were expanded or contracted between blood time points. Similarity between tumor and blood repertoires was quantified using the Baroni-Urbani and Buser coefficient, and groups were compared with two-tailed Wilcoxon tests in R. As stored in TCRdb, this immuneACCESS dataset retains in-frame rearrangements with V and J assigned. A fraction of the clones does not appear; measured against another copy, unresolved V genes explain less than half of the discrepancy, and the remainder lacks a known reason. V, J and clone size reflect that table, while D and trimming were determined from the DNA. The sample table holds about 62,000 clones, of which around three quarters were seen once. Around 7% of the sample is taken by the ten largest.

What the authors observed across the whole study: Because the trial had a single-armed design, the trial could not examine how radiation dose or scheduling affected the TCR repertoire. An increase in top tumor clonotypes in blood was observed from baseline to 2 weeks post-radiation, followed by contraction by 4 weeks, which was taken to suggest transient expansion of tumor-resident clones. Changes in the blood repertoire were not tracked past 4 weeks after treatment. Because pretreatment tumor biopsies were not available, the study could not determine whether clonotypes were already present within the tumor at baseline.

The receptor was derived from a man aged 60-69 years with renal cell carcinoma. The chain joins TRBV11-2 to TRBJ2-2; matching of 5 bases hints at TRBD2 as the D gene. The material sequenced was blood, taken from a patient whose treatment included radiotherapy and nephrectomy. The CDR3 loop reads CASSLDPGFNGELFF. The nucleotides read TGTGCCAGCAGCTTAGATCCGGGGTTTAACGGGGAGCTGTTTTTT. The reference TRBV11-2 and TRBJ2-2 proteins fill in what lies around the CDR3, so the full variable domain reads EAGVAQSPRYKIIEKRQSVAFWCNPISGHATLYWYQQILGQGPKLLIQFQNNGVVDDSQLPKDRFSAERLKGVDSTLKIQPAKLEDSAVYLCASSLDPGFNGELFFGEGSRLTVL.